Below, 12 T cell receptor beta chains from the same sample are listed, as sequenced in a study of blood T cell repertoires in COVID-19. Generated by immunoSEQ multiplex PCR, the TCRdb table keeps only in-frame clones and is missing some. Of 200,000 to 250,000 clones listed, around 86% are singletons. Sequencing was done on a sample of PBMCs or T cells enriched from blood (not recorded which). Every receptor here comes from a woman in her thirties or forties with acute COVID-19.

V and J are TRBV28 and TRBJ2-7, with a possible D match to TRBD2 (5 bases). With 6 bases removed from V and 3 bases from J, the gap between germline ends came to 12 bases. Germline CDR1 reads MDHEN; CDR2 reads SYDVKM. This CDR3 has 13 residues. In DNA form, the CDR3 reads TGTGCCAGCAGAGAGGGTCGGGGCTACGAGCAGTACTTC. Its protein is CASREGRGYEQYF.

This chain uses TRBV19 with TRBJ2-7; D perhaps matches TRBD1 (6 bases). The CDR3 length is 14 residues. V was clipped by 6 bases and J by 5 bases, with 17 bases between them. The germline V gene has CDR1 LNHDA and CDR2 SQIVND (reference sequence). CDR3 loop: CASRSGHPSDEQYF. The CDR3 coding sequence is TGTGCCAGTAGGTCGGGACACCCGTCTGACGAGCAGTACTTC.

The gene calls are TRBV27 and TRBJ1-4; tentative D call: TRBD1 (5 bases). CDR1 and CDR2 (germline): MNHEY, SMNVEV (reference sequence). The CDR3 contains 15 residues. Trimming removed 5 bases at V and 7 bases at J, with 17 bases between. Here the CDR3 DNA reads TGTGCCAGCAGTCCTCGGGGTGGGGGAGGTGAAAAACTGTTTTTT. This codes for CASSPRGGGGEKLFF.

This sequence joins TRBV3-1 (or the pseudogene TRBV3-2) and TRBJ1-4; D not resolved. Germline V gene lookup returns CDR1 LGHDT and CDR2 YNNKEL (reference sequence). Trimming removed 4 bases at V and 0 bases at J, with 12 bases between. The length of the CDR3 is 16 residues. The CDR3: CASSPRRRATNEKLFF. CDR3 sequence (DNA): TGTGCCAGCAGCCCCCGGAGGCGCGCAACTAATGAAAAACTGTTTTTT.

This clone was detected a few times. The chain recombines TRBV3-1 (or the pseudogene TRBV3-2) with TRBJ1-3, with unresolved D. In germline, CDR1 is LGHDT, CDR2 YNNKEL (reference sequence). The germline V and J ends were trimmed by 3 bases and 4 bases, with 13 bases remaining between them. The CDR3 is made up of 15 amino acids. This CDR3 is CASSHARSAGNTIYF. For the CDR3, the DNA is TGTGCCAGCAGCCATGCCAGAAGCGCCGGAAACACCATATATTTT.

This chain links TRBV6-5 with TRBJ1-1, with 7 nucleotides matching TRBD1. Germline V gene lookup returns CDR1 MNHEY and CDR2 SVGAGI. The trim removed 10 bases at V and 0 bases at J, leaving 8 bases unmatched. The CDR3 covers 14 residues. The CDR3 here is CATLTGTLNTEAFF. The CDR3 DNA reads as TGTGCCACTCTGACAGGGACTTTGAACACTGAAGCTTTCTTT.

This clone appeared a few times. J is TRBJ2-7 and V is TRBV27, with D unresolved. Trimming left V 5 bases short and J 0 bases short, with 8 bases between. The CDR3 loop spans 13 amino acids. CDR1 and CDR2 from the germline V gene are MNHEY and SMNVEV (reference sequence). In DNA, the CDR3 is TGTGCCAGCAGTGCTAAAAGCTCCTACGAGCAGTACTTC. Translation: CASSAKSSYEQYF.

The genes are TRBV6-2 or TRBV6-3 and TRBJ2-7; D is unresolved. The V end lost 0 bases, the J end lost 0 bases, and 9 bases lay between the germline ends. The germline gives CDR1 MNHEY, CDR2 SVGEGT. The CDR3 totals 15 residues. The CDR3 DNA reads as TGTGCCAGCAGTTACTCGTACAGCAACTCCTACGAGCAGTACTTC. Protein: CASSYSYSNSYEQYF.

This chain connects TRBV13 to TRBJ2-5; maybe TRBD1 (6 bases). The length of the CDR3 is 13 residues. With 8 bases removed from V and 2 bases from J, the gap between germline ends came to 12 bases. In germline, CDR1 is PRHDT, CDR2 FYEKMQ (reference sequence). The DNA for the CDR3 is TGTGCCAGCGGGGGCAGGACTCAAGAGACCCAGTACTTC. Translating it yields CASGGRTQETQYF.

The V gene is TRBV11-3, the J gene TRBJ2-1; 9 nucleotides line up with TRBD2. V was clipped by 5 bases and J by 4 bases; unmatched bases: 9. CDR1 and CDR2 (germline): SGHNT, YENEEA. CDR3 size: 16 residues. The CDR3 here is CASSPKVAGAYNEQFF. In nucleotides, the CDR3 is TGTGCCAGCAGCCCCAAGGTAGCGGGGGCTTACAATGAGCAGTTCTTC.

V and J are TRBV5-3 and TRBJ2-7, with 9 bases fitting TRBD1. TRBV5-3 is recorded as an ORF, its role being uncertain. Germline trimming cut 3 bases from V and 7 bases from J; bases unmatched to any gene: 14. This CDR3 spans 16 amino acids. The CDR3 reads CARSCWSPDRGREQYF. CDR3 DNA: TGTGCCAGAAGCTGTTGGAGCCCGGACAGGGGTCGAGAGCAGTACTTC.

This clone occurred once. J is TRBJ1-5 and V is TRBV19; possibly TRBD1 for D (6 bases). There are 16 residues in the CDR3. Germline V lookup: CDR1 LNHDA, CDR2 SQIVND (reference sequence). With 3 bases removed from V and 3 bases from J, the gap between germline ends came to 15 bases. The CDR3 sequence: CASSIWDIPSNQPQHF. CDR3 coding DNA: TGTGCCAGTAGTATTTGGGACATTCCTTCCAATCAGCCCCAGCATTTT.